This TCR beta chain was profiled in a study of cytomegalovirus exposure and HLA in healthy donors. Study background: Samples from HLA-typed donors yielded about 85 million unique TCRs in an early data release. Regarding the study as a whole: Within an earlier analysis, most TCR beta V segments proved productive either about 87% or about 30% of the time. According to a later analysis, donors in an Asian-associated ancestry cluster reportedly had fewer N-insertions than the roughly 720-donor mean.

It was with 60 Vbeta and 13 Jbeta primers that the PCR ran. Libraries were prepared by immunoSEQ multiplex PCR; TCRdb keeps only in-frame clonotypes and omits some of them. The data show under 200,000 clones, with around 75% seen just once and around 1.9% held by the top ten. V dropped 5 bases and J dropped 3 bases, with 3 bases sitting between them. Germline V gene data show CDR1 as MNHEY and CDR2 as SMNVEV (reference sequence). There are 11 residues in the CDR3. Remarks on this clone: Its antigen remains unidentified.

Material for sequencing was PBMCs. The sequence was collected from a woman in her twenties or thirties in good health and CMV-seronegative. The rearrangement uses TRBV27 and TRBJ2-3, with D unresolved. The CDR3 spells CASSQTDTQYF. DNA for the CDR3: TGTGCCAGCAGTCAGACAGATACGCAGTATTTT.